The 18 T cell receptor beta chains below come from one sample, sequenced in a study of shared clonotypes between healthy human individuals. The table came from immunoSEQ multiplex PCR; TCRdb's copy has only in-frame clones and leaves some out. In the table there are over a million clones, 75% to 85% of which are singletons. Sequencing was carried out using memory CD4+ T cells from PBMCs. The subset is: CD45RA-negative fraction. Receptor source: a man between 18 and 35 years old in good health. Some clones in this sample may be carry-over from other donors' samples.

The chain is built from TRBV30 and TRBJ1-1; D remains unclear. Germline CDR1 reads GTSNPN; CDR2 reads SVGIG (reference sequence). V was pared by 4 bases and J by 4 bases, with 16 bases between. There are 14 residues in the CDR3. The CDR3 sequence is CAWTPGRVLTEAFF. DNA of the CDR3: TGTGCCTGGACCCCGGGTAGGGTTCTCACTGAAGCTTTCTTT.

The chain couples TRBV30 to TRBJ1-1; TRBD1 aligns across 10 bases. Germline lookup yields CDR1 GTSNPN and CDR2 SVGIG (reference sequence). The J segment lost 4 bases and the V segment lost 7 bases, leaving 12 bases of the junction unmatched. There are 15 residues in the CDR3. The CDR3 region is CAYRRDRGFSTEAFF. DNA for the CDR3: TGTGCCTATAGACGGGACAGGGGATTTAGCACTGAAGCTTTCTTT. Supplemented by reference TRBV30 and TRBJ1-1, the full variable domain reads SQTIHQWPATLVQPVGSPLSLECTVEGTSNPNLYWYRQAAGRGLQLLFYSVGIGQISSEVPQNLSASRPQDRQFILSSKKLLLSDSGFYLCAYRRDRGFSTEAFFGQGTRLTVV.

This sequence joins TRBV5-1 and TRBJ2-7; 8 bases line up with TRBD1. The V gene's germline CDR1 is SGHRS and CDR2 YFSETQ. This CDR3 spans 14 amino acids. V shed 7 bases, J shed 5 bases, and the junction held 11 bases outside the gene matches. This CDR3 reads CASGEGQGADEQYF. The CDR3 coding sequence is TGCGCCAGCGGCGAGGGGCAGGGGGCGGACGAGCAGTACTTC.

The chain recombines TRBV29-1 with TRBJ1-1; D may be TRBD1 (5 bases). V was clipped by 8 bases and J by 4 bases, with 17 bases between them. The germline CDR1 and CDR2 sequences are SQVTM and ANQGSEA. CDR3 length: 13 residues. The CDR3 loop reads CSIRQGFGTEAFF. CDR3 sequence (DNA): TGCAGCATTCGCCAGGGTTTTGGCACTGAAGCTTTCTTT.

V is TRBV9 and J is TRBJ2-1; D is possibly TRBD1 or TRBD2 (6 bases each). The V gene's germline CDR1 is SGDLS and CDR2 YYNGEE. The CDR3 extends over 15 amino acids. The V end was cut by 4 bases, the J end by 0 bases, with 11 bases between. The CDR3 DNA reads TGTGCCAGCAGCCCCGAGGGGGGCTCCTACAATGAGCAGTTCTTC. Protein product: CASSPEGGSYNEQFF.

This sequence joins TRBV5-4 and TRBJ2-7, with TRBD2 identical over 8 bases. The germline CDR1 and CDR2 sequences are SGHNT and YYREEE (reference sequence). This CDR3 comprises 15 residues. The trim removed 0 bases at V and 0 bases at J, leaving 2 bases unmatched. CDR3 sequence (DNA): TGTGCCAGCAGCTTGGCGGGAGGGTTCTCCTACGAGCAGTACTTC. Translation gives CASSLAGGFSYEQYF. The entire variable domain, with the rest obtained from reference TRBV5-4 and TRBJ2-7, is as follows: ETGVTQSPTHLIKTRGQQVTLRCSSQSGHNTVSWYQQALGQGPQFIFQYYREEENGRGNFPPRFSGLQFPNYSSELNVNALELDDSALYLCASSLAGGFSYEQYFGPGTRLTVT.

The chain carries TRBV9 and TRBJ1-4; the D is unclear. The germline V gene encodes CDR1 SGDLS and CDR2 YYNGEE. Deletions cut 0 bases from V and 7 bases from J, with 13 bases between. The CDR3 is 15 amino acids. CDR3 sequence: CASSVGVVATEKLFF. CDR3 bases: TGTGCCAGCAGCGTAGGGGTTGTGGCGACTGAAAAACTGTTTTTT.

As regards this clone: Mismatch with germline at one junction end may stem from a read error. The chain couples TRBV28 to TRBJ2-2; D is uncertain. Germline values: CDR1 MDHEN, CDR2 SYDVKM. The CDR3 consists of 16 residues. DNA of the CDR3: TGTGCCAGCAATCGAGGCGGAGTTGCGAAAACCGGGGAGCTGTTTTTT. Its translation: CASNRGGVAKTGELFF.

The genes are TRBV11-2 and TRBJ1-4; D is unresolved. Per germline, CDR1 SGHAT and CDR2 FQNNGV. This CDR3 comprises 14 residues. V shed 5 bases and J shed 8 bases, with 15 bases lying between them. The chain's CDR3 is CASSGGSLGEKLFF. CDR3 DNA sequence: TGTGCCAGCAGCGGAGGGAGTCTGGGGGAAAAACTGTTTTTT.

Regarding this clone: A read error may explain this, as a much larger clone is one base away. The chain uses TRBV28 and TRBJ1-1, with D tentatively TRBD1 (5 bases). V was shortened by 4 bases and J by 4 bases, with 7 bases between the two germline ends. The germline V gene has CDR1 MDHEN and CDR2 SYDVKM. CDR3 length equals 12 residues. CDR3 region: CASSWGVTEAFF. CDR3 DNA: TGTGCCAGCAGTTGGGGGGTCACTGAAGCTTTCTTT.

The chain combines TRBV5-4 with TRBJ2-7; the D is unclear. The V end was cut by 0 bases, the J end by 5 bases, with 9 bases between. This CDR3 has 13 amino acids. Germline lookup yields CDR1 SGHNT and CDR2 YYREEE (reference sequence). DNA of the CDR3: TGTGCCAGCAGCTTGGGGGGAAAGGACGAGCAGTACTTC. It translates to CASSLGGKDEQYF.

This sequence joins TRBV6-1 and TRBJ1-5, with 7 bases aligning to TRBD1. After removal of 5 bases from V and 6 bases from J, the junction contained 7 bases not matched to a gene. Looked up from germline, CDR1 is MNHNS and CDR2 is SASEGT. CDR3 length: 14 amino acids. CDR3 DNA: TGTGCCAGCAGTTCACGACAGGGAGGTCAGCCCCAGCATTTT. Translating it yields CASSSRQGGQPQHF.

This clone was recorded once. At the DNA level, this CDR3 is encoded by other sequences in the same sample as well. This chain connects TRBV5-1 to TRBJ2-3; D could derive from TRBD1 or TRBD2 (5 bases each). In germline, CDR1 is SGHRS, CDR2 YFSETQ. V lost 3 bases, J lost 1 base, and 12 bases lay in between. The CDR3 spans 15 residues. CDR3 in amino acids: CASSSQGAGTDTQYF. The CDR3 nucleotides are TGCGCCAGCAGCTCCCAGGGAGCGGGCACAGATACGCAGTATTTT. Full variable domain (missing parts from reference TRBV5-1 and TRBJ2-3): KAGVTQTPRYLIKTRGQQVTLSCSPISGHRSVSWYQQTPGQGLQFLFEYFSETQRNKGNFPGRFSGRQFSNSRSEMNVSTLELGDSALYLCASSSQGAGTDTQYFGPGTRLTVL.

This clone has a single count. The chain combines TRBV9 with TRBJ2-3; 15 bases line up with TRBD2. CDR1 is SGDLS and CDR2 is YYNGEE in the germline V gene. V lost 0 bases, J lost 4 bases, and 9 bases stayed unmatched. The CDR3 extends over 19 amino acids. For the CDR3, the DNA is TGTGCCAGCAGCGTAGGGACTAGCGGGAGGGCCTACTTACCAGATACGCAGTATTTT. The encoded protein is CASSVGTSGRAYLPDTQYF.

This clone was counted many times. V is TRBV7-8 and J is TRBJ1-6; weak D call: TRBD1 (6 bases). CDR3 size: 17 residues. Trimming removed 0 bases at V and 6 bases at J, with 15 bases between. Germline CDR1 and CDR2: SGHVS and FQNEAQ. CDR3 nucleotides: TGTGCCAGCAGCTTAGCGCGGCTCAGGGGACGTAATTCACCCCTCCACTTT. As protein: CASSLARLRGRNSPLHF.

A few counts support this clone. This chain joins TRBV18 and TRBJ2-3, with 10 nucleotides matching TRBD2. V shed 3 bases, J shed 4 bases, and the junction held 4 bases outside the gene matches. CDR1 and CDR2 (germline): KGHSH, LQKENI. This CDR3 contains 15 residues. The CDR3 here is CASSPPSGRADTQYF. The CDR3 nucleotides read TGTGCCAGCTCACCCCCCAGCGGGAGGGCAGATACGCAGTATTTT.

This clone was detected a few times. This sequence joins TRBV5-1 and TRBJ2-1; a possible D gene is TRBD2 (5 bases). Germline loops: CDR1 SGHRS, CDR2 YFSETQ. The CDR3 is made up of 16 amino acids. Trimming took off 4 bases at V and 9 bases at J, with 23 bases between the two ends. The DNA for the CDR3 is TGCGCCAGCAGCGACCCCTTCGCGGGTATGAAGGGTGAGCAGTTCTTC. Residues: CASSDPFAGMKGEQFF.

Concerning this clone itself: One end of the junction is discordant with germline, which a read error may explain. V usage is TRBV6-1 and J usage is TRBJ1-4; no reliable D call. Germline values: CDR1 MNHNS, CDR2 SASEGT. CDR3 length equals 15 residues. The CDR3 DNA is TGTGCCAGCAGTGAAGGCACGGTAGAAGTTGAAAAACTGCTTTTT. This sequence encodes CASSEGTVEVEKLLF.